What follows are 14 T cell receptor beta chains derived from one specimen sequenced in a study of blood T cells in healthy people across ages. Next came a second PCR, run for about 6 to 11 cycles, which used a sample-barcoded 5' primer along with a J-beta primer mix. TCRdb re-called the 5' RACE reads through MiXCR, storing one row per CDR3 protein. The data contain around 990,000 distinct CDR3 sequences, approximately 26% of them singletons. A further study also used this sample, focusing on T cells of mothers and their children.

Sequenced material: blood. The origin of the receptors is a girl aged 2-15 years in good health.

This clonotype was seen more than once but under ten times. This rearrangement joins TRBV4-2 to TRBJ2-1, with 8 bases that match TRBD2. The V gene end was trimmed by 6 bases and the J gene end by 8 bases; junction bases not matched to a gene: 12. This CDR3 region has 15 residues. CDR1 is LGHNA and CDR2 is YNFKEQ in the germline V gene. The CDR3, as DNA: TGTGCCAGCAGGCCGACCAGCGGGGGTGGCGATGAGCAGTTCTTC. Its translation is CASRPTSGGGDEQFF.

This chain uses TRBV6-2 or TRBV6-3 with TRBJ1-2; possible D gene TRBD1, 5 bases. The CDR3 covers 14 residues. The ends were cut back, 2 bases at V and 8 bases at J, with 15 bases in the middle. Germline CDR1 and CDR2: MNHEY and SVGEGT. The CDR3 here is CASSYGTEGSGYTF. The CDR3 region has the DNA TGTGCCAGCAGTTACGGGACGGAGGGCAGCGGCTACACCTTC.

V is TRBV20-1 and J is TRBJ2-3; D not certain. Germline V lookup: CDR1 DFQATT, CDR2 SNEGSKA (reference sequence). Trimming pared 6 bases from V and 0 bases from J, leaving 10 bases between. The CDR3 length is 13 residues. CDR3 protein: CSAPLVSTDTQYF. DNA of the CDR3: TGCAGTGCACCTCTAGTGAGCACAGATACGCAGTATTTT.

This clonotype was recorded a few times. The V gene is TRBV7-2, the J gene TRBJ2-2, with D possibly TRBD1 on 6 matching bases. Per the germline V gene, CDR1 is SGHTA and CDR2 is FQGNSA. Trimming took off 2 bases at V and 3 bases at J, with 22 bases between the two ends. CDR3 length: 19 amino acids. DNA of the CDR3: TGTGCCAGCAGCTTATGGGGACACAGGGCCTATCCGTACACCGGGGAGCTGTTTTTT. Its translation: CASSLWGHRAYPYTGELFF. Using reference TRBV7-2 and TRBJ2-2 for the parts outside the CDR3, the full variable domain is GAGVSQSPSNKVTEKGKDVELRCDPISGHTALYWYRQSLGQGLEFLIYFQGNSAPDKSGLPSDRFSAERTGGSVSTLTIQRTQQEDSAVYLCASSLWGHRAYPYTGELFFGEGSRLTVL.

The CDR3 loop reads CAIALFFTREGRCEQFF. The CDR3 nucleotides are TGTGCCATCGCACTCTTTTTTACGCGGGAGGGCCGTTGTGAGCAGTTCTTC. The chain combines TRBV6-7 with TRBJ2-5, with 9 positions matching TRBD2. The end of the DNA aligns better with TRBJ2-1, so the J call may be wrong. TRBV6-7 is an ORF, with its function uncertain. The CDR3 is 17 amino acids.

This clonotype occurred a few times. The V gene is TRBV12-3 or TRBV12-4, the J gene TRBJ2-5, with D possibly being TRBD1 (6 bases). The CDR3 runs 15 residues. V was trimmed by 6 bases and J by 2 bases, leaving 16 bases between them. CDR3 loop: CASRAQQGTQETQYF. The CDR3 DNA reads TGTGCCAGCAGGGCACAACAGGGAACACAAGAGACCCAGTACTTC.

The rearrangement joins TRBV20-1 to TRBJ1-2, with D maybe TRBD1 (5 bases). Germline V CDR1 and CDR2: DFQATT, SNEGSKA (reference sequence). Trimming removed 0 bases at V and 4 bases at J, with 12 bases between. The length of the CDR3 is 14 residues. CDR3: CSARDFDSLYGYTF. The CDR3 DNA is TGCAGTGCTAGAGATTTCGACAGCCTCTATGGCTACACCTTC.

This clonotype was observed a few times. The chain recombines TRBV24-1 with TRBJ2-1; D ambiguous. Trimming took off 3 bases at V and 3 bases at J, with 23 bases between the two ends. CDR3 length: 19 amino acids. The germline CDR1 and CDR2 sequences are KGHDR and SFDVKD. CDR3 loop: CATSDPILSKPHVYNEQFF. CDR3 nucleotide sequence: TGTGCCACCAGTGATCCAATACTGAGCAAGCCCCATGTCTACAATGAGCAGTTCTTC.

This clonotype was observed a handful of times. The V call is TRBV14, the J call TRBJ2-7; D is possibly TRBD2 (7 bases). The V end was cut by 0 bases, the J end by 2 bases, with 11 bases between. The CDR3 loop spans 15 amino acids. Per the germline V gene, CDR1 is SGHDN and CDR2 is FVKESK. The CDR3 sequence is CASSQDRGAPYEQYF. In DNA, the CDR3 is TGTGCCAGCAGCCAAGATCGGGGGGCCCCCTACGAGCAGTACTTC.

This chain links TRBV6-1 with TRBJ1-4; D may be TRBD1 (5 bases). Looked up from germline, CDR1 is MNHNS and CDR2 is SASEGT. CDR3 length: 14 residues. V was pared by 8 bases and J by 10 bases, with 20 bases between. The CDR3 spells CASSSAGSIGKLFF. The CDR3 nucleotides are TGTGCCAGCTCTTCAGCAGGGTCAATCGGAAAACTGTTTTTT.

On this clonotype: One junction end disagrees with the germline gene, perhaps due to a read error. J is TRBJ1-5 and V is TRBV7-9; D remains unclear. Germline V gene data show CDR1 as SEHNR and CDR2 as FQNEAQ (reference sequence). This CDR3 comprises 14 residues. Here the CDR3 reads CARSFSGSEQPQHF. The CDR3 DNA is TGTGCCCGCAGCTTCTCCGGTTCTGAGCAGCCCCAGCATTTT.

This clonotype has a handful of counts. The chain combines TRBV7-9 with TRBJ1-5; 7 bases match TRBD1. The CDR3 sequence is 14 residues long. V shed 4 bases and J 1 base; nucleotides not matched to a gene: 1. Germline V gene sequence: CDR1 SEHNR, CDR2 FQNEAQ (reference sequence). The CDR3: CASSSDRSNQPQHF. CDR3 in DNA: TGTGCCAGCAGCTCGGACAGGAGCAATCAGCCCCAGCATTTT.

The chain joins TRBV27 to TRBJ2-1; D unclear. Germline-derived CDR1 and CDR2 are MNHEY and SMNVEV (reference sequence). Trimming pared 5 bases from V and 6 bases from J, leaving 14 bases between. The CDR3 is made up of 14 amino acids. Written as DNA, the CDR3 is TGTGCCAGCAGTCCCGTGGTAGGGTTCAATGAGCAGTTCTTC. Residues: CASSPVVGFNEQFF.

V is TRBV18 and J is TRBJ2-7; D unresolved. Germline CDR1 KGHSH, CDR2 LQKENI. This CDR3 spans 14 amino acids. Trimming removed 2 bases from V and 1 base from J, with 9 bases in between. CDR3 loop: CASSPSQRSYEQYF. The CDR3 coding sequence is TGTGCCAGCTCACCATCCCAAAGGTCCTACGAGCAGTACTTC.